These T cell receptor beta chains were read from a single sample in a study of CD8 T cells in ankylosing spondylitis. Using its own MiXCR run on the 5' RACE reads, TCRdb lists one record per CDR3 protein. The sample gives just under 350,000 distinct CDR3 sequences, approximately 15% of which show up once; 0.85% to 1.4% is in the top ten. The material sequenced was blood, either unsorted or a sorted T cell fraction (not recorded which). The source of these receptors is a male donor with ankylosing spondylitis or in good health (not recorded which). CDR3s leave out the opening cysteine and the closing phenylalanine or tryptophan. A row's size may be missing; if present it is once, few, many or a size class.

TRBV28 few ASSSGDQNAGELF
TRBV12-3/TRBV12-4 many ASSPTLYPSSDSPLH
TRBV6-2/TRBV6-3 many ASGTGTEAF
TRBV24-1 . ATSDSGWPGELF
TRBV10-3 . AISEPQLLYGYT
TRBV9 . ASSVESGITYEQY
TRBV7-9 few ASSFATLGYNEQF
TRBV4-2 . ASSHTRAAYNEQF
TRBV10-1 . ASSESGRHEQY
TRBV5-1 few ASSLALGQSSYNEQF
TRBV14 . ASSQGHSTETQY
TRBV30 . AWSSVNEQY
TRBV24-1 . ATSDLQVKDYSNQPQH
TRBV5-1 few ASSLGGAGSQETQY
TRBV7-2 few ASSPSWVLNGSDTQY
TRBV20-1 few SARERGGTYNEQF
TRBV5-1 few ASSILLGGGTDTQY
TRBV10-3 . AISDRGPGYEQY